These T cell receptor beta chains were read from a single sample in a study of blood T cell repertoires in COVID-19. Here immunoSEQ multiplex PCR was the method, and the copy in TCRdb shows in-frame clones only, minus some. Among about 110,000 clones, roughly 85% were seen once, and the ten largest hold about 20%. Sequencing was carried out using peripheral blood. Source of these receptors: a woman aged 60 to 75 with acute or convalescent COVID-19. The CDR3 runs from the conserved cysteine through the conserved F or W. The order of the fields is CDR3 length, clone size, J gene, D gene, V gene, CDR3 DNA, CDR3 protein. The D gene is left open where the match is weak. Clone size is not always given. Where it is, it says once, few, many or a class for expanded clones.

14 | NA | TRBJ1-2 | NA | TRBV5-1 | TGCGCCAGCAGGGCTCCCGACAGGCCCTATGGCTACACCTTC | CASRAPDRPYGYTF
14 | NA | TRBJ1-4 | NA | TRBV5-1 | TGCGCCAGCAGCTTCGGCGGGGGTAATGAAAAACTGTTTTTT | CASSFGGGNEKLFF
15 | NA | TRBJ1-1 | TRBD1 | TRBV30 | TGTGCCTGGAGAGACCCCCACAGGGGCCGGTTTGAAGCTTTCTTT | CAWRDPHRGRFEAFF
16 | NA | TRBJ1-3 | TRBD1 | TRBV28 | TGTGCCAGCTGGCCGGGACAGGGGGCGCTAGGAAACACCATATATTTT | CASWPGQGALGNTIYF
16 | NA | TRBJ1-4 | TRBD1 | TRBV5-5 | TGTGCCAGCAGCTTGGTACGTGGGACAGGGATTGAAAAACTGTTTTTT | CASSLVRGTGIEKLFF
13 | NA | TRBJ1-2 | TRBD1 | TRBV19 | TGTGCCACCTCGGACAGGGGGGACTATGGCTACACCTTC | CATSDRGDYGYTF
13 | NA | TRBJ1-5 | NA | TRBV10-3 | TGTGCCATCAGTGGGGGAGCTAATCAGCCCCAGCATTTT | CAISGGANQPQHF
15 | NA | TRBJ1-2 | TRBD1 | TRBV27 | TGTGCCAGCAGCCCCAGGGGGGACTCGGCATATGGCTACACCTTC | CASSPRGDSAYGYTF
13 | NA | TRBJ2-7 | NA | TRBV10-3 | TGTGCCATCAGTGTATCGGAACAGTACGAGCAGTACTTC | CAISVSEQYEQYF
13 | NA | TRBJ2-7 | NA | TRBV7-2 | TGTGCCAGCAGCCCTCGGGTAACCTACGAGCAGTACTTC | CASSPRVTYEQYF
13 | NA | TRBJ1-6 | TRBD1 | TRBV30 | TGTGCCTGGATAGGGACAGGGGAGTCACCCCTCCACTTT | CAWIGTGESPLHF
14 | once | TRBJ2-7 | TRBD1 | TRBV18 | TGTGCCAGCTCACCGGAACAGGGGGCCTACGAGCAGTACTTC | CASSPEQGAYEQYF
15 | NA | TRBJ1-5 | NA | TRBV19 | TGTGCTAGTAAGTGGCAGACGGGTAGCAATCAGCCCCAGCATTTT | CASKWQTGSNQPQHF
16 | NA | TRBJ2-1 | TRBD1 | TRBV28 | TGTGCCAGCAGTTCACCCGGGACAGGGGCCTGGCATGAGCAGTTCTTC | CASSSPGTGAWHEQFF
14 | NA | TRBJ1-3 | NA | TRBV9 | TGTGCCAGCAGCGTAGCCAGCTCTGGAAACACCATATATTTT | CASSVASSGNTIYF
13 | once | TRBJ2-7 | TRBD1 | TRBV12-3/TRBV12-4 | TGTGCCAGCAGTTTACAGGGGGCCTACGAGCAGTACTTC | CASSLQGAYEQYF
14 | NA | TRBJ2-7 | TRBD1 | TRBV6-4 | TGTGCCAGCAGGTCGGGACAGAAAGCCTACGAGCAGTACTTC | CASRSGQKAYEQYF
16 | NA | TRBJ2-3 | TRBD2 | TRBV5-1 | TGCGCCAGCAGCTTAACAGCGGGGGGCGGGGCAGATACGCAGTATTTT | CASSLTAGGGADTQYF